This section outlines one T cell receptor (beta chain) sequence together with its context. These data come from a study of technical replicates of blood from a few donors. Profiled with immunoSEQ multiplex PCR; TCRdb holds only in-frame clones, not every one. The repertoire holds roughly 80,000 clones, with approximately 90% as singletons. The V end lost 2 bases, the J end lost 5 bases, and 15 bases lay between the germline ends. The CDR3 consists of 15 residues. The sequencing input was T cells isolated from PBMCs. This TCR was recovered from a human donor in good health. The chain links TRBV23-1 to TRBJ2-5; D might be TRBD1 (5 bases). Being an ORF, TRBV23-1 has a function that is uncertain. The CDR3 DNA sequence: TGCGCCAGCAGTCAAGTTATAGGACAAAAGGAGACCCAGTACTTC. Translated, it gives CASSQVIGQKETQYF.